Detailed here is one T cell receptor (beta chain). Its antigen is still unknown. No quality values exist for individual bases; no much larger clone is one base distant. The immunoSEQ Assay, a bias-controlled multiplex PCR, was used to amplify TCRbeta CDR3 regions from genomic DNA. The original methods were these. Nucleated cell counts per sample were estimated from amplification of reference gene primers within the assay. To quantify the absolute abundance of each unique TCRbeta CDR3 rearrangement, sequence reads were collapsed and filtered. For each sample, productive Simpson clonality was calculated as the square root of Simpson's diversity index over productive rearrangements. TCRdb took over this immuneACCESS table, retaining in-frame rearrangements with V and J assigned. Such tables are incomplete; in checked studies, under half of the missing clones stem from an unresolved V gene, and the remainder is unexplained. That table supplies the V and J calls and clone size; D and trimming were determined from the DNA. Within this sample are about 670,000 clones, with 75% to 90% of them counted one time only. Over 0.2% of the sample is in the top ten clones.

From the cysteine through the phenylalanine, the CDR3 covers 12 amino acids. CDR3 DNA only is kept here, 36 bases in frame from base 1. Unmatched junction bases come to 2, with V trimmed by 4 bases and J by 6 bases. CDR1 and CDR2 were assigned from the germline V gene as SGHTA and FQGNSA. These data come from a study of blood T cell repertoires in COVID-19 (dated by TCRdb to the early 2020s). Concerning the study at large: Collaborator samples came from the United States, Italy and Spain and covered acute and convalescent phases of COVID-19. HLA class I and class II types, where available, came from metadata supplied by the sample provider rather than from assay-based typing. The sample metadata nearly always contained a de-identified subject ID, COVID-19 status, age in years and sex. The material from the prospective study consisted of cDNA or gDNA derived from T cells, B-cell-depleted T cells, or PBMCs. Samples were obtained from the ongoing ImmuneRACE study (first 160 participants) and from over a thousand subjects provided by 6 global collaborators. Subjects who had been exposed to COVID-19, were actively infected with it, or had recovered from it provided the deeply sampled blood TCRbeta repertoires that made up the dataset. The repertoires were made available in a free public database intended to serve as a resource for research on the immune response to SARS-CoV-2.

Findings and caveats that apply to the study as a whole: Clinical and demographic metadata were provided uncurated, with the amount varying by source and participant.

Whole blood was collected in K2EDTA tubes by collaborating institutions according to the institutions' own protocols. Collaborator samples were shipped for TCRbeta analysis as frozen whole blood, isolated PBMCs, or DNA extracted from either sample type. The receptor's source is a woman aged 18-29 years with acute or convalescent COVID-19. Sequencing was performed on peripheral blood. The V and J genes are TRBV7-2 and TRBJ1-1; 7 bases in between match TRBD1. The CDR3 amino acid sequence is: CASSSQGAEAFF. DNA sequence: TGTGCCAGCAGCTCGCAGGGGGCTGAAGCTTTCTTT.